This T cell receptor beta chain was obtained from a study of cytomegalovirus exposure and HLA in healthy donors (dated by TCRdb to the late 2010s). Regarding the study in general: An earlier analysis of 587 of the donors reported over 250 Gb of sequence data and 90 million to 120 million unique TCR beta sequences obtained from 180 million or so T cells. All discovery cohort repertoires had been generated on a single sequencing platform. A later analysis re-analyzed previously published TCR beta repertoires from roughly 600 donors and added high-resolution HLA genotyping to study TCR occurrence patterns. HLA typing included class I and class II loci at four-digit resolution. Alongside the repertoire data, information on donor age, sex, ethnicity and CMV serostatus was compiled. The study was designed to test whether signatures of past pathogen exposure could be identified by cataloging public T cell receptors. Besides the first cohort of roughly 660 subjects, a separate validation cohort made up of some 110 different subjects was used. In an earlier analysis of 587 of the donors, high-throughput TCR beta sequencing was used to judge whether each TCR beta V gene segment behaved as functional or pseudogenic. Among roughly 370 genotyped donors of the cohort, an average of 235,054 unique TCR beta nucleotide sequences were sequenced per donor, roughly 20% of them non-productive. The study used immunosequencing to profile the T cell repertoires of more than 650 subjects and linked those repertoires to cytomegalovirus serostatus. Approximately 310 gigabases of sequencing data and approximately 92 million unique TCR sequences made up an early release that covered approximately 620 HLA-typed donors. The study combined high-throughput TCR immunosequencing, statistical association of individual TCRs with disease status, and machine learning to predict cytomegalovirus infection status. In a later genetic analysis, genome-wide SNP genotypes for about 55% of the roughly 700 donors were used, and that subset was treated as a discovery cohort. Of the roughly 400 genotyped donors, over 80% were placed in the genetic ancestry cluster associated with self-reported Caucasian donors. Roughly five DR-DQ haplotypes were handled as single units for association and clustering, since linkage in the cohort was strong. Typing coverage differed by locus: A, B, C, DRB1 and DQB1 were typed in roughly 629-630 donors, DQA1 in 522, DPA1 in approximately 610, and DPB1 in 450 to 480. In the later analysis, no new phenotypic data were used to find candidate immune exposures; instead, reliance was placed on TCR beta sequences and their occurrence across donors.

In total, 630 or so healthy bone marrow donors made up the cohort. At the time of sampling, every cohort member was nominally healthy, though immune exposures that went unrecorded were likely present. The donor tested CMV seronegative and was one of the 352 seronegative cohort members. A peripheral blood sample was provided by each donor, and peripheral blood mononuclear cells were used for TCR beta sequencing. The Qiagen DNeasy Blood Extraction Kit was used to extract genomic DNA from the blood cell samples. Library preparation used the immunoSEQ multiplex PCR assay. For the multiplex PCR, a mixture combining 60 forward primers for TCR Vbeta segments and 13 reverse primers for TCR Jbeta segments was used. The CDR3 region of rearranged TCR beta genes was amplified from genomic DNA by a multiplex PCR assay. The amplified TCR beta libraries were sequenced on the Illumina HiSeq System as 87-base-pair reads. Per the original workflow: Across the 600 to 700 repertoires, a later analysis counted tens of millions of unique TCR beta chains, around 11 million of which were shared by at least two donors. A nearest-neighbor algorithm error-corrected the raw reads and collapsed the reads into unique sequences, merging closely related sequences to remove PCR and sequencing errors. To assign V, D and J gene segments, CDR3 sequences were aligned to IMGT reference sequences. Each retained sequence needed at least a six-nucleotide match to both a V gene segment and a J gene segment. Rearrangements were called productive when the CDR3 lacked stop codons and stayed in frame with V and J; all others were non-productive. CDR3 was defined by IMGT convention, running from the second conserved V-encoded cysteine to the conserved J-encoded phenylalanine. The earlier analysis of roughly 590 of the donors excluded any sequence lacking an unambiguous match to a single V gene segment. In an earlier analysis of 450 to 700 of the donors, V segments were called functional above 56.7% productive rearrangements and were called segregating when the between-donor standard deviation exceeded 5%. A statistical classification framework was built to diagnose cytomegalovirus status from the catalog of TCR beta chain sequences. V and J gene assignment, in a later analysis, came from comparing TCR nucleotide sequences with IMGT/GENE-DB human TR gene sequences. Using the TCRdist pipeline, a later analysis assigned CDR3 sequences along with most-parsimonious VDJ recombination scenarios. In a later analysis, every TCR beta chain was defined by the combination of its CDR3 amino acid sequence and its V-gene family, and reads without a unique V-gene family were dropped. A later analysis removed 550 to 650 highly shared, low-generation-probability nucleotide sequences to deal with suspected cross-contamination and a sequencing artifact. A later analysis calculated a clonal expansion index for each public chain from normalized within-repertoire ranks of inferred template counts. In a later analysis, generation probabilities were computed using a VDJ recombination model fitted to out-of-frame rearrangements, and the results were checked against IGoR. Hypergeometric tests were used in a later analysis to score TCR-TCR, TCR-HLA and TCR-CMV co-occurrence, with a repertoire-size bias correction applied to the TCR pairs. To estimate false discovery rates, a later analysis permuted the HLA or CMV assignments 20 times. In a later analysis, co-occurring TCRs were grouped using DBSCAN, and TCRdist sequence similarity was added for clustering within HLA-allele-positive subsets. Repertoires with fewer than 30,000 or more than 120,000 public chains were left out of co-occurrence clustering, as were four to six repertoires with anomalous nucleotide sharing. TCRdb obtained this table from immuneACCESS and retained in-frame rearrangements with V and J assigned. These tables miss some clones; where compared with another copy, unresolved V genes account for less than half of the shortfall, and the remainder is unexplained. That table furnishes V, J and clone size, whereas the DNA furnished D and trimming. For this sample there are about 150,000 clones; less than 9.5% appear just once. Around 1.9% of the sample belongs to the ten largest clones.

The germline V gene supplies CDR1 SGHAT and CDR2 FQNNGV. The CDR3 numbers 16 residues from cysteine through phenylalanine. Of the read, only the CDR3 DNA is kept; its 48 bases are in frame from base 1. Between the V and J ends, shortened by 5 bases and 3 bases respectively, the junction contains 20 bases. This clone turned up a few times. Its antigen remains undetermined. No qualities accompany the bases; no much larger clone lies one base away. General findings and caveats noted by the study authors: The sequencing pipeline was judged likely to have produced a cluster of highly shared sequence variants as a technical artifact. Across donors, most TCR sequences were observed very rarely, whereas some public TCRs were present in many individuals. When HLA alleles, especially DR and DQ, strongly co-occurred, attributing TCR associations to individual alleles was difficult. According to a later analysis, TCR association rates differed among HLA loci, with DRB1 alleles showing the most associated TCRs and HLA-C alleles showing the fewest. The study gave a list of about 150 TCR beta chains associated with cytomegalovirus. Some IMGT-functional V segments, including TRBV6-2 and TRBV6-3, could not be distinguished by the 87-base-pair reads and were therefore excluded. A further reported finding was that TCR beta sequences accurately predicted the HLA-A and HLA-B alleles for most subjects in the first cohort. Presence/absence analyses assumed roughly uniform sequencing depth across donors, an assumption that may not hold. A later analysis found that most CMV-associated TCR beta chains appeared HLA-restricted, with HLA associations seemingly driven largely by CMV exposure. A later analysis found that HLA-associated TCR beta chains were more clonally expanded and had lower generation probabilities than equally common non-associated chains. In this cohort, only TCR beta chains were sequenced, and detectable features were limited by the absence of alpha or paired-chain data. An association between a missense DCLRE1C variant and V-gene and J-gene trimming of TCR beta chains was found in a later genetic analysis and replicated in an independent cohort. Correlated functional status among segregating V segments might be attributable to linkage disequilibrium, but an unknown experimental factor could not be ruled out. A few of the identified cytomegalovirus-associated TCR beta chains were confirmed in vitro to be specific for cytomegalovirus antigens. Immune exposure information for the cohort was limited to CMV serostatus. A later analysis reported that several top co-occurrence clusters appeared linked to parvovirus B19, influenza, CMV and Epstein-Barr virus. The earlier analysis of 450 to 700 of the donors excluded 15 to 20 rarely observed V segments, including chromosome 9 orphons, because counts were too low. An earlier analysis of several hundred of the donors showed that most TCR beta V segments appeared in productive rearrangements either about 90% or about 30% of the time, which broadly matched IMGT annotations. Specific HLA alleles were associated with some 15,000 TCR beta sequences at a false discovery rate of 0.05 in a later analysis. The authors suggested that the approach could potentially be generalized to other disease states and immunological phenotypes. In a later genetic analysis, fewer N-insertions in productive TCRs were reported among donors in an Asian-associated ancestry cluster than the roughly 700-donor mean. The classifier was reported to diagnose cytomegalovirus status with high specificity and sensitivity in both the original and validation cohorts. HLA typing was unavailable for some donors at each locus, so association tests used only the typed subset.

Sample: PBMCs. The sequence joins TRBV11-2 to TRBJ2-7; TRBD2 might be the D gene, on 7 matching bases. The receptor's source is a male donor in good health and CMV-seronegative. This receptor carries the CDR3 CASSLLRGGRYYEQYF. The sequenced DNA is TGTGCCAGCAGCCTACTAAGGGGGGGAAGGTACTACGAGCAGTACTTC.